These 8 T cell receptor beta chains share one sample of origin, sequenced in a study of blood T cell repertoires in COVID-19. The method was immunoSEQ multiplex PCR; TCRdb's version includes in-frame clones alone and lacks a portion of them. The data contain almost 100,000 clones, around nine tenths of them seen just once; the ten biggest clones take up under 13%. Specimen: peripheral blood. These receptors were collected from a man in his fifties with acute or convalescent COVID-19.

The rearrangement links TRBV27 to TRBJ2-3; TRBD2 matches 7 bases. After removal of 6 bases from V and 2 bases from J, the junction contained 8 bases not matched to a gene. Germline V gives CDR1 MNHEY, CDR2 SMNVEV (reference sequence). This CDR3 spans 15 amino acids. The CDR3 protein is CASSLRGRATDTQYF. CDR3 bases: TGTGCCAGCAGCCTAAGAGGGAGGGCCACAGATACGCAGTATTTT.

This chain connects TRBV5-4 to TRBJ2-1; 10 positions agree with TRBD1. With 0 bases clipped from V and 8 bases from J, the junction kept 8 bases outside the gene matches. CDR1 is SGHNT, CDR2 YYREEE, per germline (reference sequence). The CDR3 covers 16 residues. As DNA, the CDR3 is TGTGCCAGCAGCTTGGGGCTGAGACAGGGGGCTGATGAGCAGTTCTTC. Its translation is CASSLGLRQGADEQFF.

The chain combines TRBV14 with TRBJ2-1; TRBD2 is a possible D gene (5 bases). The CDR3 sequence is 15 residues long. The V gene's germline CDR1 is SGHDN and CDR2 FVKESK. The ends were cut back, 4 bases at V and 2 bases at J, with 12 bases in the middle. As DNA, the CDR3 is TGTGCCAGCAGCCGGCAGCCACTAGCCTACAATGAGCAGTTCTTC. Protein sequence: CASSRQPLAYNEQFF.

The rearrangement links TRBV27 to TRBJ1-5; TRBD1 aligns across 8 bases. J was trimmed by 7 bases and V by 6 bases; bases with no gene match: 2. The CDR3 spans 12 residues. In germline, CDR1 is MNHEY, CDR2 SMNVEV (reference sequence). Here the CDR3 reads CASRTGGQPQHF. The DNA of the CDR3 is TGTGCCAGCAGAACAGGGGGGCAGCCCCAGCATTTT.

The J gene is TRBJ2-3, the V gene TRBV5-1; 11 positions agree with TRBD2. J lost 0 bases, V lost 1 base, and 4 bases had no gene match. The CDR3 contains 17 residues. Germline CDR1 is SGHRS and CDR2 is YFSETQ. The CDR3 nucleotides are TGCGCCAGCAGCTTGCCCCTAGCGGGAGGTAGCACAGATACGCAGTATTTT. Amino acids: CASSLPLAGGSTDTQYF.

The rearrangement joins TRBV5-1 to TRBJ2-7, with 8 bases that match TRBD2. Trimming cost V 4 bases and J 4 bases; bases outside gene matches: 13. The CDR3 loop spans 16 amino acids. Germline CDR1 is SGHRS and CDR2 is YFSETQ. The CDR3, as DNA: TGCGCCAGCAGCCAGGGGTGGGCAGCGGGAGATTACGAGCAGTACTTC. Protein sequence: CASSQGWAAGDYEQYF.

This clone was counted a few times. The chain combines TRBV10-1 with TRBJ2-7; 8 bases are shared with TRBD2. The CDR3 has 15 amino acids. CDR1 is WNHNN, CDR2 SYGVQD, per germline (reference sequence). Trimming removed 2 bases from V and 4 bases from J; junction bases left unmatched: 7. CDR3 protein: CASSERLAGRYEQYF. The DNA for the CDR3 is TGCGCCAGCAGTGAGCGGCTAGCGGGTAGATACGAGCAGTACTTC.

The genes are TRBV7-2 and TRBJ2-4, with 8 bases fitting TRBD2. The CDR3 runs to 15 residues. Losses at the gene ends were 2 bases for V and 1 base for J; bases not matched to a gene: 1. CDR1 is SGHTA, CDR2 FQGNSA, per germline. The DNA for the CDR3 is TGTGCCAGCAGCTTAAGCGGGAGCGCCAAAAACATTCAGTACTTC. Translation: CASSLSGSAKNIQYF.